This TCR beta chain was recovered during a study of T cells after yellow fever vaccination. Study context: Fractions with few cells were prepared using SMART-Seq v4 Ultra Low Input. Regarding the study as a whole: Among all clonotypes, a small share was observed in both CD4 and CD8 compartments. It was the secondary response that reached its peak faster, day 5 versus 15, but it was weaker.

This clonotype occurred many times. Its cognate antigen is unknown. By 5'RACE template switching, TCR cDNA was produced, with a universal primer site and UMIs added in the process. One entry per CDR3 protein, called by TCRdb with MiXCR from the 5' RACE reads. The profile shows 50,000 to 75,000 distinct CDR3 sequences, roughly 7.4% of them singletons. CDR3 length equals 14 residues. CDR1 is SEHNR, CDR2 FQNEAQ, per germline (reference sequence). V was shortened by 5 bases and J by 7 bases, with 16 bases between the two germline ends. This specimen was CD8+ T cells sorted from PBMCs, taken on the day of the first yellow fever vaccination. The TCR was taken from a man younger than 35 who received the YFV17D yellow fever vaccine. V usage is TRBV7-9 and J usage is TRBJ2-3; TRBD1 is a possible D gene (6 bases). Here the CDR3 reads CASSPTRGTNTQYF. The DNA for the CDR3 is TGTGCCAGCAGCCCCACCAGGGGTACTAATACGCAGTATTTT.